These T cell receptor beta chains were read from a single sample in a study of OX40 agonist ivuxolimab in advanced cancers. Assay: immunoSEQ multiplex PCR; the TCRdb copy retains only in-frame clones and omits some. The data show some 60,000 clones, with 86% seen just once and around 0.99% held by the top ten. Specimen: CD4+ or CD8+ T cells sorted from blood, collected in a trial of the OX40 agonist ivuxolimab. All receptors derive from an adult with an advanced solid tumor such as melanoma, head and neck, liver or kidney cancer. Both conserved end residues are part of each CDR3. D genes are given only for firm matches. The size of a clone is reported for some rows only, either as once, few or many, or as a class for expanded clones.

j_call d_call clone_size v_call cdr3_aa cdr3_nt
TRBJ1-5 NA NA TRBV5-5 CASSEGGPNQPQHF TGTGCCAGCAGCGAAGGGGGGCCCAATCAGCCCCAGCATTTT
TRBJ1-4 NA NA TRBV27 CASSLTSLEKLFF TGTGCCAGCAGTTTAACATCCCTGGAAAAACTGTTTTTT
TRBJ2-7 TRBD1 NA TRBV4-1 CASSQWMTGSSYEQYF TGCGCCAGCAGCCAGTGGATGACAGGGAGCTCCTACGAGCAGTACTTC
TRBJ2-7 TRBD2 once TRBV10-3 CAIRGALAGLPGASSYEQYF TGTGCCATCAGGGGAGCATTAGCGGGACTCCCCGGGGCCAGCTCCTACGAGCAGTACTTC
TRBJ1-5 NA NA TRBV11-2 CASSLEGDTDQPQHF TGTGCCAGCAGCCTTGAGGGGGACACCGATCAGCCCCAGCATTTT
TRBJ2-1 TRBD2 NA TRBV10-2 CASSDGGGSGWKNEQFF TGCGCCAGCAGCGACGGTGGAGGTAGCGGGTGGAAGAATGAGCAGTTCTTC
TRBJ2-1 TRBD2 NA TRBV7-9 CASSLVPGTSGRLSFF TGTGCCAGCAGCTTAGTGCCTGGGACTAGCGGGAGGTTATCGTTCTTC
TRBJ2-4 TRBD2 NA TRBV6-6 CASIAGGPDKNIQYF TGTGCCAGTATAGCGGGAGGGCCTGACAAAAACATTCAGTACTTC
TRBJ1-1 NA NA TRBV6-5 CASSYSRGQLNTEAFF TGTGCCAGCAGTTACTCACGGGGGCAACTGAACACTGAAGCTTTCTTT
TRBJ1-1 NA NA TRBV19 CASTYRARNTEAFF TGTGCCAGTACCTATAGGGCGCGGAACACTGAAGCTTTCTTT
TRBJ1-3 NA NA TRBV7-2 CASSPIGSSGNTIYF TGTGCCAGCAGCCCGATCGGGAGCTCTGGAAACACCATATATTTT
TRBJ2-1 NA NA TRBV4-1 CASSQTQGQGNEQFF TGCGCCAGCAGCCAAACCCAGGGGCAGGGAAATGAGCAGTTCTTC
TRBJ2-3 TRBD2 NA TRBV9 CASSVGAGGGSDTQYF TGTGCCAGCAGCGTAGGAGCGGGAGGGGGTTCAGATACGCAGTATTTT
TRBJ2-2 TRBD2 NA TRBV2 CASTEAAGVTGELFF TGTGCCAGCACGGAGGCGGCGGGGGTCACCGGGGAGCTGTTTTTT
TRBJ2-5 NA NA TRBV29-1 CSVTGMGETQYF TGCAGCGTTACAGGGATGGGAGAGACCCAGTACTTC
TRBJ2-1 NA few TRBV7-2 CASSLDVAASYNEQFF TGTGCCAGCAGCTTAGACGTGGCGGCCTCCTACAATGAGCAGTTCTTC
TRBJ2-3 NA NA TRBV28 CAITGTSRDTQYF TGTGCCATCACCGGGACTTCGAGAGATACGCAGTATTTT
TRBJ1-1 NA NA TRBV6-5 CASKERGGGTEAFF TGTGCCAGCAAGGAAAGGGGTGGCGGCACTGAAGCTTTCTTT
TRBJ2-5 NA NA TRBV14 CASSQGTMETQYF TGTGCCAGCAGCCAAGGGACTATGGAGACCCAGTACTTC
TRBJ2-1 NA NA TRBV7-2 CASSLGRATSYNEQFF TGTGCCAGCAGTCTAGGGCGGGCTACCTCCTACAATGAGCAGTTCTTC
TRBJ1-1 NA NA TRBV19 CASIPREGNTEAFF TGTGCCAGTATCCCAAGGGAGGGGAACACTGAAGCTTTCTTT
TRBJ2-6 NA NA TRBV7-8 CASSFAGANVLTF TGTGCCAGCAGCTTCGCTGGGGCCAACGTCCTGACTTTC
TRBJ2-2 TRBD2 NA TRBV18 CASSPEVAGKNTGELFF TGTGCCAGCTCACCCGAAGTAGCGGGAAAGAACACCGGGGAGCTGTTTTTT
TRBJ2-4 NA once TRBV28 CASSFAGLGLAKNIQYF TGTGCCAGCAGTTTTGCAGGCCTCGGTCTAGCCAAAAACATTCAGTACTTC
TRBJ2-5 NA NA TRBV5-4 CASRDEPGQETQYF TGTGCCAGCAGGGATGAGCCGGGGCAAGAGACCCAGTACTTC
TRBJ2-7 TRBD2 NA TRBV10-3 CATGTSGTEQYF TGTGCCACCGGGACTAGCGGGACCGAGCAGTACTTC
TRBJ2-7 NA NA TRBV28 CASRPQGGSYEQYF TGTGCCAGCAGACCACAGGGGGGGTCCTACGAGCAGTACTTC
TRBJ2-3 TRBD2 NA TRBV28 CASSYPGLAGVKDTQYF TGTGCCAGCAGCTATCCAGGGTTAGCGGGAGTGAAAGATACGCAGTATTTT
TRBJ2-3 NA NA TRBV29-1 CSEQLSGESDTQYF TGCAGCGAGCAGTTAAGCGGAGAGTCAGATACGCAGTATTTT
TRBJ1-2 TRBD1 NA TRBV6-5 CASTGGALEGYTF TGTGCCAGCACAGGGGGCGCTTTGGAAGGCTACACCTTC
TRBJ2-7 TRBD2 NA TRBV15 CATSPRLAGAYEQYF TGTGCCACCAGCCCTAGACTAGCGGGGGCCTACGAGCAGTACTTC
TRBJ2-5 TRBD1 NA TRBV5-4 CASSMWDRHQETQYF TGTGCCAGCAGTATGTGGGACAGACACCAAGAGACCCAGTACTTC
TRBJ1-4 TRBD1 NA TRBV5-4 CASSFGQGGNEKLFF TGTGCCAGCAGCTTCGGACAGGGGGGAAATGAAAAACTGTTTTTT
TRBJ1-2 NA NA TRBV6-1 CASSVDGLSRGYTF TGTGCCAGCAGTGTTGACGGGCTTTCGAGAGGCTACACCTTC
TRBJ1-4 NA NA TRBV5-1 CASSSPSGAPTNEKLFF TGCGCCAGCAGCTCCCCGAGCGGAGCCCCAACTAATGAAAAACTGTTTTTT
TRBJ1-2 NA NA TRBV29-1 CSAQTEGGYGYTF TGCAGCGCGCAGACCGAAGGTGGTTATGGCTACACCTTC
TRBJ1-2 NA NA TRBV10-3 CAIHPSGNYGYTF TGTGCCATCCACCCTTCCGGGAACTATGGCTACACCTTC
TRBJ2-7 NA NA TRBV6-1 CASESQVRTYEQYF TGTGCCAGCGAGAGCCAGGTTAGAACCTACGAGCAGTACTTC
TRBJ2-2 TRBD2 NA TRBV27 CASSLVSGSPGTGELFF TGTGCCAGCAGTTTGGTTAGCGGGAGCCCGGGCACCGGGGAGCTGTTTTTT
TRBJ2-5 TRBD2 NA TRBV5-6 CASSLLAGDYLKETQYF TGTGCCAGCAGCTTGCTGGCGGGGGACTACTTAAAAGAGACCCAGTACTTC
TRBJ1-6 NA NA TRBV7-2 CASSHETPRSLHF TGTGCCAGCAGCCATGAGACCCCCCGCTCCCTCCACTTT
TRBJ2-7 TRBD1 NA TRBV9 CASSASGTGVYEQYF TGTGCCAGCAGCGCATCCGGGACAGGGGTCTACGAGCAGTACTTC
TRBJ2-1 NA NA TRBV4-3 CASSQGTRGDEQFF TGCGCCAGCAGCCAAGGAACGCGGGGCGATGAGCAGTTCTTC
TRBJ1-1 NA NA TRBV28 CASSFRTQNTEAFF TGTGCCAGCAGTTTCCGGACACAGAACACTGAAGCTTTCTTT
TRBJ2-3 NA few TRBV6-4 CASSAGESSDTQYF TGTGCCAGCAGTGCCGGGGAGAGCTCAGATACGCAGTATTTT
TRBJ1-5 NA NA TRBV2 CASKGDSNQPQHF TGTGCCAGCAAAGGGGATAGCAATCAGCCCCAGCATTTT
TRBJ2-7 NA NA TRBV28 CASSLREINEDEQYF TGTGCCAGCAGTTTACGGGAAATTAATGAGGACGAGCAGTACTTC
TRBJ1-3 NA NA TRBV7-3 CASSRSSGNTIYF TGTGCCAGCAGCCGAAGCTCTGGAAACACCATATATTTT
TRBJ2-2 TRBD1 NA TRBV4-1 CASSFRGTGELFF TGCGCCAGCAGCTTCAGGGGGACCGGGGAGCTGTTTTTT
TRBJ2-2 TRBD2 few TRBV5-4 CASSPGLAGAGYTGELFF TGTGCCAGCAGCCCGGGACTAGCGGGAGCGGGATACACCGGGGAGCTGTTTTTT
TRBJ2-3 NA NA TRBV7-2 CASSHQGTLFADNTQYF TGTGCCAGCAGCCACCAAGGGACCCTGTTCGCAGATAATACGCAGTATTTT
TRBJ1-5 NA NA TRBV4-3 CASSVGIYLLEPQHF TGCGCCAGCAGCGTCGGGATATACCTTCTCGAGCCCCAGCATTTT
TRBJ1-3 TRBD1 NA TRBV5-4 CASSVDRGGNTIYF TGTGCCAGCAGCGTGGACAGGGGAGGAAACACCATATATTTT
TRBJ2-5 NA NA TRBV9 CASSVDLRSEETQYF TGTGCCAGCAGCGTAGATTTGCGGAGCGAAGAGACCCAGTACTTC
TRBJ1-1 NA NA TRBV19 CASSWGTGLEDTEAFF TGTGCCAGTAGTTGGGGGACTGGTTTAGAGGACACTGAAGCTTTCTTT
TRBJ2-3 TRBD2 NA TRBV28 CASSLWASGRALDTQYF TGTGCCAGCAGTTTATGGGCTAGCGGGAGGGCCCTAGATACGCAGTATTTT
TRBJ2-1 TRBD1 NA TRBV11-2 CASTRQGQEYNEQFF TGTGCCAGCACCAGACAGGGACAGGAATACAATGAGCAGTTCTTC
TRBJ2-6 NA NA TRBV30 CAWSEWSGANALTF TGTGCCTGGAGTGAGTGGTCTGGGGCCAACGCCCTGACTTTC
TRBJ2-3 NA once TRBV6-5 CASSYSGAGTDTQYF TGTGCCAGCAGTTACTCCGGGGCTGGCACAGATACGCAGTATTTT